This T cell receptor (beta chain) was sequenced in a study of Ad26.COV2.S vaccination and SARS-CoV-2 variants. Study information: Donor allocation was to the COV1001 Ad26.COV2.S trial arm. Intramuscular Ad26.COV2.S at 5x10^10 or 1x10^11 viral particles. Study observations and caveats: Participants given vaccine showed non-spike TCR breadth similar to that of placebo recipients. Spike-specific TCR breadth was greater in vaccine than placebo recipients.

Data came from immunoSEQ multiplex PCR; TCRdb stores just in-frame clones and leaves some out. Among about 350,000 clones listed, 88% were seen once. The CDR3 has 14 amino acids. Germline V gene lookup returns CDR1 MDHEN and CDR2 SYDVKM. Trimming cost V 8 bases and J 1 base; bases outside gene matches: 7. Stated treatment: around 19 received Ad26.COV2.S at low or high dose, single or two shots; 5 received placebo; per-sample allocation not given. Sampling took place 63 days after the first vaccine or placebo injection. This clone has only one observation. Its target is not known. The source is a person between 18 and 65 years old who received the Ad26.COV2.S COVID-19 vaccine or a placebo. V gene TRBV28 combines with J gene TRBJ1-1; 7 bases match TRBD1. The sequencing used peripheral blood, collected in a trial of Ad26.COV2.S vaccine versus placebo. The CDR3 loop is CASCSGQPNTEAFF. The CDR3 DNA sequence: TGTGCCAGCTGCTCGGGACAGCCGAACACTGAAGCTTTCTTT.